The 13 T cell receptor beta chains presented below share a single source sample, sequenced in a study of T cell repertoires in cytomegalovirus infection. Each CDR3 protein is one row after TCRdb ran MiXCR on the reads. The sample has roughly 340,000 distinct CDR3 sequences; just under 30% are singletons. These receptors' targets are unknown. The input for sequencing was cultured PBMCs, taken from culture after CMV antigen stimulation. All receptors derive from a human donor in good health (CMV status not recorded). Some clones in this sample may be carry-over from other donors' samples.

This clonotype was detected many times. Written as DNA, the CDR3 is TGCGCCAGCAGCAAGATACCTAGGGGCACTGAAGCTTTCTTT. It codes for CASSKIPRGTEAFF. The chain recombines TRBV5-1 with TRBJ1-1; D possibly corresponds to TRBD1 (5 bases). V was cut by 4 bases and J by 4 bases, with 14 bases left in between. The germline V gene encodes CDR1 SGHRS and CDR2 YFSETQ. This CDR3 has 14 residues. The full variable domain, its missing parts supplied by reference TRBV5-1 and TRBJ1-1, is KAGVTQTPRYLIKTRGQQVTLSCSPISGHRSVSWYQQTPGQGLQFLFEYFSETQRNKGNFPGRFSGRQFSNSRSEMNVSTLELGDSALYLCASSKIPRGTEAFFGQGTRLTVV.

This clonotype has only a few counts. This chain uses TRBV5-1 with TRBJ2-7; TRBD2 matches 10 bases. V gave up 4 bases and J gave up 2 bases; unmatched junction bases: 9. Germline V gene lookup returns CDR1 SGHRS and CDR2 YFSETQ. This CDR3 is 16 amino acids long. The CDR3 DNA is TGCGCCAGCAGCAAGGTCCGGACTAGCGGAACCTACGAGCAGTACTTC. This sequence encodes CASSKVRTSGTYEQYF.

This clonotype was recorded a few times. The genes are TRBV24-1 and TRBJ2-7; D is ambiguous. This CDR3 region has 11 residues. Germline V CDR1 and CDR2: KGHDR, SFDVKD. V gave up 7 bases and J gave up 4 bases, with 7 bases separating them. CDR3 region: CATRSLYEQYF. The CDR3 nucleotides read TGTGCCACCAGGAGTCTTTACGAGCAGTACTTC.

This clonotype was observed many times. The chain recombines TRBV11-3 with TRBJ2-1; D possibly matches TRBD1 or TRBD2 (5 bases each). V was clipped by 7 bases and J by 8 bases, with 15 bases between them. CDR3 length: 13 amino acids. Germline lookup yields CDR1 SGHNT and CDR2 YENEEA. The CDR3 is CASKESGGDEQFF. The CDR3 coding sequence is TGTGCCAGCAAGGAATCTGGGGGAGATGAGCAGTTCTTC.

This chain links TRBV19 with TRBJ1-5, with a tentative D call TRBD1 (5 bases). Germline-derived CDR1 and CDR2 are LNHDA and SQIVND (reference sequence). Trimming stripped 6 bases from V and 0 bases from J, with 9 bases between. The CDR3 contains 14 residues. CDR3 DNA sequence: TGTGCCAGTAGCACGACAGTTAGCAATCAGCCCCAGCATTTT. It yields the protein CASSTTVSNQPQHF.

V usage is TRBV6-6 and J usage is TRBJ1-6; maybe TRBD1 (6 bases). This CDR3 spans 15 amino acids. Germline loops: CDR1 MNHNY, CDR2 SVGAGI (reference sequence). Trimming removed 2 bases at V and 9 bases at J, with 14 bases between. The CDR3 coding sequence is TGTGCCAGCAGTTACGAACAGGGAAGGAGTTCACCCCTCCACTTT. Translation gives CASSYEQGRSSPLHF.

This chain uses TRBV20-1 with TRBJ2-1; 7 bases agree with TRBD1. Germline V gene data show CDR1 as DFQATT and CDR2 as SNEGSKA (reference sequence). V shed 5 bases and J 2 bases; nucleotides not matched to a gene: 3. This CDR3 contains 13 residues. The CDR3 protein is CSAGDSAYNEQFF. CDR3 sequence (DNA): TGCAGTGCTGGGGACAGTGCCTACAATGAGCAGTTCTTC.

CDR3 protein: CASSRDKNYGYTF. The CDR3 region has the DNA TGTGCCAGCAGTCGGGACAAGAACTATGGCTACACCTTC. This sequence joins TRBV6-5 and TRBJ1-2, with D possibly being TRBD1 (6 bases). Per the germline V gene, CDR1 is MNHEY and CDR2 is SVGAGI. The CDR3 has 13 residues. V was cut by 5 bases and J by 2 bases, with 9 bases left in between.

This clonotype was observed many times. As DNA, the CDR3 is TGTGCCAGCAGCTTAAACGGGGCGAACACTGAAGCTTTCTTT. Amino acids: CASSLNGANTEAFF. V is TRBV7-6 and J is TRBJ1-1; a weak D match, TRBD1 (5 bases). The V gene's germline CDR1 is SGHVS and CDR2 FNYEAQ. Trimming cost V 2 bases and J 1 base, with 8 bases left between them. This CDR3 is built from 14 residues. The full variable domain, with the rest looked up from reference TRBV7-6 and TRBJ1-1, is GAGVSQSPRYKVTKRGQDVALRCDPISGHVSLYWYRQALGQGPEFLTYFNYEAQQDKSGLPNDRFSAERPEGSISTLTIQRTEQRDSAMYRCASSLNGANTEAFFGQGTRLTVV.

This clonotype was recorded a few times. The chain is built from TRBV12-3 or TRBV12-4 and TRBJ2-1; D remains unclear. The germline V and J ends were trimmed by 2 bases and 9 bases, with 14 bases remaining between them. This CDR3 region has 14 residues. The CDR3 coding sequence is TGTGCCAGCAGTTTACTGGCGTCATGGGGTGAGCAGTTCTTC. This gives the protein CASSLLASWGEQFF.

The rearrangement uses TRBV12-5 and TRBJ1-5; D gene ambiguous. Per the germline V gene, CDR1 is LGHNT and CDR2 is FRNRAP. Deletions cut 1 base from V and 5 bases from J, with 9 bases between. The CDR3 covers 14 residues. The CDR3 spells CASGLGRSDQPQHF. The CDR3, as DNA: TGTGCTAGTGGTTTGGGACGGTCCGATCAGCCCCAGCATTTT. Supplemented by reference TRBV12-5 and TRBJ1-5, the full variable domain reads DARVTQTPRHKVTEMGQEVTMRCQPILGHNTVFWYRQTMMQGLELLAYFRNRAPLDDSGMPKDRFSAEMPDATLATLKIQPSEPRDSAVYFCASGLGRSDQPQHFGDGTRLSIL.

V and J are TRBV12-3 or TRBV12-4 and TRBJ2-1; possible D gene TRBD2, 6 bases. Deletions cut 3 bases from V and 0 bases from J, with 12 bases between. CDR3 length: 16 amino acids. CDR3 nucleotides: TGTGCCAGCAGTTTGGGGACTCGGAGCTCCTACAATGAGCAGTTCTTC. Translated, it gives CASSLGTRSSYNEQFF.

This chain uses TRBV7-2 with TRBJ1-2; D remains unclear. Trimming pared 5 bases from V and 8 bases from J, leaving 15 bases between. Germline CDR1 and CDR2: SGHTA and FQGNSA. The CDR3 loop spans 13 amino acids. This CDR3 reads CASSQIRQGGYTF. CDR3 in DNA: TGTGCCAGCAGCCAGATCAGGCAAGGCGGCTACACCTTC. Supplemented by reference TRBV7-2 and TRBJ1-2, the full variable domain reads GAGVSQSPSNKVTEKGKDVELRCDPISGHTALYWYRQSLGQGLEFLIYFQGNSAPDKSGLPSDRFSAERTGGSVSTLTIQRTQQEDSAVYLCASSQIRQGGYTFGSGTRLTVV.